This T cell receptor beta chain was retrieved from a study of cytomegalovirus exposure and HLA in healthy donors (dated by TCRdb to about 2017). In the study overall: According to an earlier analysis of a few hundred of the donors, 150 million to 200 million T cells yielded 120 million or so unique TCR beta sequences and 276 Gb of sequence data. An early release that covered about 600 HLA-typed donors contained around 300 gigabases of sequencing data and some 87 million unique TCR sequences. Among the roughly 400 genotyped donors, around 81% belonged to the genetic ancestry cluster associated with self-reported Caucasian donors. The aim of the study was to test whether cataloging public T cell receptors could identify signatures of past pathogen exposure. The study profiled the T cell repertoires of hundreds of subjects by immunosequencing and related them to cytomegalovirus serostatus. A separate validation cohort of 90 to 150 different subjects was used in addition to the roughly 670-subject first cohort. To predict cytomegalovirus infection status, the study combined high-throughput TCR immunosequencing, statistical association of individual TCRs with disease status, and machine learning. To study patterns of TCR occurrence, a later analysis re-analyzed previously published TCR beta repertoires from 666 donors and added high-resolution HLA genotyping. The later analysis used no new phenotypic data to find candidate immune exposures, relying instead on TCR beta sequences and their occurrence across donors. In an earlier analysis of roughly 540 of the donors, high-throughput TCR beta sequencing was used to judge whether each TCR beta V gene segment behaved as functional or pseudogenic. Alongside the repertoire data, information on donor age, sex, ethnicity and CMV serostatus was compiled. A later genetic analysis took genome-wide SNP genotypes for about three fifths of the 666 donors and used that subset as a discovery cohort. All discovery cohort repertoires had been generated on a single sequencing platform. Class I and class II HLA loci were covered by the typing at four-digit resolution. The number of typed donors differed by locus: about 629-630 for A, B, C, DRB1 and DQB1; roughly 510 for DQA1; approximately 600 for DPA1; and some 470 for DPB1. Because of strong linkage in the cohort, a few DR-DQ haplotypes were treated as single units for association and clustering. On average, over 200,000 unique TCR beta nucleotide sequences were sequenced per donor among 398 genotyped donors of the cohort, with 15% to 20% of those sequences being non-productive. General findings and caveats noted by the study authors: While some public TCRs were present in many individuals, most TCR sequences turned up only very rarely across donors. Several of the top co-occurrence clusters appeared to be linked to parvovirus B19, influenza, CMV and Epstein-Barr virus, according to a later analysis. This cohort had only TCR beta chains sequenced, and the lack of alpha or paired-chain data limited which features could be detected. Because HLA typing was unavailable for some donors at each locus, only the typed subset was used in association tests. A total of about 180 TCR beta chains were listed by the study as associated with cytomegalovirus. The earlier analysis of approximately 560 of the donors excluded approximately 15 rarely observed V segments, including chromosome 9 orphons, because counts were too low. Specific HLA alleles were associated with 15,000 to 20,000 TCR beta sequences at a false discovery rate of 0.05 in a later analysis. According to the authors, the approach could potentially be generalized to other disease states and immunological phenotypes. According to a later genetic analysis, donors in an Asian-associated ancestry cluster had fewer N-insertions in productive TCRs than the approximately 700-donor mean. In a later genetic analysis, a missense DCLRE1C variant was associated with V-gene and J-gene trimming of TCR beta chains, and the association was replicated in an independent cohort. Broadly in line with IMGT annotations, most TCR beta V segments showed up in productive rearrangements about 87% or about 30% of the time in an earlier analysis of under 700 of the donors. The classifier was reported to diagnose cytomegalovirus status with high specificity and sensitivity in both the original cohort and the validation cohort. Assigning TCR associations to individual alleles was difficult when HLA alleles, especially DR and DQ, strongly co-occurred. Presence/absence analyses assumed roughly uniform sequencing depth across donors, an assumption that may not hold. In a later analysis, most CMV-associated TCR beta chains were found to appear HLA-restricted, with HLA associations seemingly driven largely by CMV exposure. In a later analysis, HLA-associated TCR beta chains showed more clonal expansion and lower generation probabilities than non-associated chains that were equally common. Linkage disequilibrium might explain the correlated functional status among segregating V segments, but an unknown experimental factor could not be ruled out. A further reported finding was that TCR beta sequences accurately predicted the HLA-A and HLA-B alleles for most subjects in the first cohort. In a later analysis, the rate of TCR association differed among HLA loci, with DRB1 alleles having the most associated TCRs and HLA-C alleles having the fewest. The only immune exposure information available for the cohort was CMV serostatus. Because the 87-base-pair reads could not distinguish some IMGT-functional V segments, including TRBV6-2 and TRBV6-3, those segments were excluded. In vitro tests confirmed that a few of the cytomegalovirus-associated TCR beta chains recognize cytomegalovirus antigens. A cluster of highly shared sequence variants was judged likely to be a technical artifact of the sequencing pipeline.

Concerning this clone itself: The antigen it recognizes is unknown.

The library relied on the immunoSEQ multiplex PCR assay. For the multiplex PCR, a mixture combining 60 forward primers for TCR Vbeta segments and 13 reverse primers for TCR Jbeta segments was used. Amplification of the CDR3 region of rearranged TCR beta genes was performed with a multiplex PCR assay on genomic DNA. The amplified TCR beta libraries were sequenced on the Illumina HiSeq System as 87-base-pair reads. As for the original processing: A later analysis tallied tens of millions of unique TCR beta chains across the 600 to 700 repertoires, and about 10 million of those chains were shared by two or more donors. Raw reads were error-corrected and collapsed into unique sequences by a nearest-neighbor algorithm in which closely related sequences were merged to remove PCR and sequencing errors. CDR3 sequences were aligned to IMGT reference sequences to assign V, D and J gene segments. For a sequence to be retained, a match of at least six nucleotides to both a V gene segment and a J gene segment was required. A rearrangement was called productive if the CDR3 had no stop codons and remained in frame with V and J, and every other rearrangement was called non-productive. Following IMGT convention, CDR3 was defined as the stretch from the second conserved V-encoded cysteine to the conserved J-encoded phenylalanine. The earlier analysis of approximately 500 of the donors excluded sequences that lacked an unambiguous match to a single V gene segment. In an earlier analysis of 587 of the donors, V segments were called functional above 56.7% productive rearrangements and were called segregating when the between-donor standard deviation exceeded 5%. To diagnose cytomegalovirus status from the catalog of TCR beta chain sequences, a statistical classification framework was built. In a later analysis, V and J genes were assigned by comparing TCR nucleotide sequences against IMGT/GENE-DB human TR gene sequences. A later analysis assigned CDR3 sequences and most-parsimonious VDJ recombination scenarios with the TCRdist pipeline. A later analysis defined each TCR beta chain by its CDR3 amino acid sequence plus V-gene family, and excluded reads lacking a unique V-gene family. As a way to deal with suspected cross-contamination and a sequencing artifact, a later analysis dropped 500 to 700 nucleotide sequences that were highly shared and had low generation probability. In a later analysis, a clonal expansion index for each public chain was calculated from normalized within-repertoire ranks of inferred template counts. Generation probabilities in a later analysis came from a VDJ recombination model fitted to out-of-frame rearrangements, and those results were checked against IGoR. A later analysis scored TCR-TCR, TCR-HLA and TCR-CMV co-occurrence with hypergeometric tests, applying a repertoire-size bias correction to TCR pairs. A later analysis estimated false discovery rates by permuting HLA or CMV assignments 20 times. A later analysis grouped co-occurring TCRs with DBSCAN, adding TCRdist sequence similarity when clustering within HLA-allele-positive subsets. Co-occurrence clustering excluded repertoires with fewer than 30,000 or more than 120,000 public chains, plus five with anomalous nucleotide sharing. TCRdb stores this immuneACCESS table with in-frame sequences only. Part of the clones is absent; in the studies checked, under half of the shortfall reflects unresolved V genes, and no reason is known for the rest. The V and J calls and clone size were taken over from that table, and D and trimming were inferred from the DNA. The record for this sample contains about 200,000 clones. In total, the top ten clones hold roughly 6.7% of the sample.

The cohort comprised 670 or so healthy bone marrow donors. Cohort members were all nominally healthy when sampled, although unrecorded immune exposures were likely present. The donor tested CMV seronegative, placing the donor among the 350 or so seronegative members of the cohort. Each donor provided a peripheral blood sample, and peripheral blood mononuclear cells were used for TCR beta sequencing. The Qiagen DNeasy Blood Extraction Kit was used to extract genomic DNA from the blood cell samples. CDR1 is given as MDHEN and CDR2 as SYDVKM, both from the germline V gene. The CDR3 runs 15 residues from the cysteine to the phenylalanine. The sequence is cut down to CDR3 DNA, 45 bases in frame from base 1. Clipping removes 7 bases from V and 5 bases from J, with 13 as the unmatched junction base count.

The sequence was collected from a man younger than 45 in good health and CMV-seronegative. The sequence joins TRBV28 to TRBJ1-2; a stretch of 7 junction bases matches TRBD1. Sequencing was carried out using PBMCs. The CDR3: CASNAFPGGDYGYTF. In nucleotides, the sequence is TGTGCCAGCAATGCTTTCCCAGGGGGAGATTATGGCTACACCTTC.